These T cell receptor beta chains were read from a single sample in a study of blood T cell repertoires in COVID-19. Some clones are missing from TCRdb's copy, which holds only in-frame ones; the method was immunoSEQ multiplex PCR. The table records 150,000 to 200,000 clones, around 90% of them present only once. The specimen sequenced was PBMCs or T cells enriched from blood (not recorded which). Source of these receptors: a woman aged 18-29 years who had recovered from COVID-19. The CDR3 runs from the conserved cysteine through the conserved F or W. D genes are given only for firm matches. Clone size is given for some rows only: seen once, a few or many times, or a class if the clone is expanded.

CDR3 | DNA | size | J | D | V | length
CASSRIAGESTGELFF | TGCGCCAGCAGCCGTATAGCGGGAGAGAGCACCGGGGAGCTGTTTTTT | - | TRBJ2-2 | TRBD2 | TRBV5-1 | 16
CASRTSGVTLSPLHF | TGTGCCAGCAGGACTTCGGGGGTCACGCTTTCACCCCTCCACTTT | - | TRBJ1-6 | - | TRBV6-5 | 15
CASIIVQGANYGYTF | TGTGCCAGCATAATAGTACAGGGGGCAAACTATGGCTACACCTTC | - | TRBJ1-2 | TRBD1 | TRBV6-5 | 15
CAISRWDRSYEQYF | TGTGCCATCAGTCGCTGGGACAGATCCTACGAGCAGTACTTC | - | TRBJ2-7 | TRBD1 | TRBV10-3 | 14
CASSRTGTGEAFF | TGTGCCAGCTCACGAACAGGGACGGGGGAAGCTTTCTTT | - | TRBJ1-1 | - | TRBV11-3 | 13
CASSYVPGGYGYTF | TGTGCCAGCAGTTACGTTCCAGGGGGCTATGGCTACACCTTC | - | TRBJ1-2 | TRBD1 | TRBV6-5 | 14
CASSPPEGRTDTQYF | TGTGCCAGCAGCCCGCCGGAGGGTCGCACAGATACGCAGTATTTT | - | TRBJ2-3 | - | TRBV13 | 15
CASSQAPGQGETQYF | TGTGCCAGCAGCCAGGCCCCGGGACAGGGGGAGACCCAGTACTTC | - | TRBJ2-5 | TRBD1 | TRBV3-1/TRBV3-2 | 15
CAISESRGETQYF | TGTGCCATCAGTGAGTCCAGGGGGGAGACCCAGTACTTC | - | TRBJ2-5 | TRBD1 | TRBV10-3 | 13
CASSKVEDRNQPQHF | TGTGCCAGCAGCAAAGTCGAGGATCGCAATCAGCCCCAGCATTTT | - | TRBJ1-5 | - | TRBV21-1 | 15
CASSSLNYGYTF | TGTGCCAGTAGCTCCCTCAACTATGGCTACACCTTC | - | TRBJ1-2 | - | TRBV19 | 12
CASSWDYSYEQYF | TGTGCCAGCAGTTGGGACTACTCCTACGAGCAGTACTTC | - | TRBJ2-7 | TRBD2 | TRBV5-4 | 13
CASSFVDRGPRGAEAFF | TGTGCCAGCAGCTTCGTGGACAGGGGGCCCCGGGGCGCTGAAGCTTTCTTT | - | TRBJ1-1 | TRBD1 | TRBV5-5 | 17
CASSFGRGGLGEQFF | TGTGCCAGCAGCTTTGGCCGGGGGGGCCTTGGTGAGCAGTTCTTC | once | TRBJ2-1 | TRBD2 | TRBV7-6 | 15
CASSPYHPGEAETQYF | TGCGCCAGCAGCCCTTACCACCCGGGGGAGGCGGAGACCCAGTACTTC | - | TRBJ2-5 | - | TRBV4-1 | 16
CASSLAGQGDYGYTF | TGTGCCAGCAGCTTAGCAGGACAGGGTGACTATGGCTACACCTTC | - | TRBJ1-2 | TRBD1 | TRBV11-2 | 15
CASRGGTRNTGELFF | TGTGCCAGCAGGGGAGGGACCAGGAACACCGGGGAGCTGTTTTTT | - | TRBJ2-2 | TRBD2 | TRBV28 | 15
CASTRTRGNSYEQYF | TGTGCCAGCACGCGCACCAGGGGAAACTCCTACGAGCAGTACTTC | - | TRBJ2-7 | - | TRBV28 | 15
CASSIGDSGSYEQFF | TGTGCCAGTAGTATAGGTGATAGCGGGAGCTATGAGCAGTTCTTC | once | TRBJ2-1 | TRBD2 | TRBV19 | 15